These 12 T cell receptor beta chains were all obtained from the same sample, sequenced in a study of blood T cell repertoires in COVID-19. Profiled with immunoSEQ multiplex PCR; TCRdb holds only in-frame clones, not every one. Of about 49,000 clones in the sample, 87% were seen once. Sequenced sample: peripheral blood. Every receptor here comes from a woman at least 80 years old with COVID-19, enrolled during active disease.

The rearrangement joins TRBV10-3 to TRBJ2-7; D is ambiguous. The CDR3 length is 12 residues. Trimming shortened V by 4 bases and J by 2 bases, and 6 bases separated the two germline ends. Germline CDR1 is ENHRY and CDR2 is SYGVKD. This CDR3 is CAISALTYEQYF. Here the CDR3 DNA reads TGTGCCATCAGTGCCCTAACCTACGAGCAGTACTTC.

The V call is TRBV5-1, the J call TRBJ1-3; D possibly corresponds to TRBD1 (6 bases). The germline CDR1 and CDR2 sequences are SGHRS and YFSETQ. The CDR3 is 16 amino acids. V was trimmed by 4 bases and J by 3 bases, leaving 17 bases between them. The CDR3 DNA reads TGCGCCAGCAGCCACCAACCAGGGGCAGGTGGAAACACCATATATTTT. Translating gives CASSHQPGAGGNTIYF.

This rearrangement joins TRBV11-3 to TRBJ1-1, with 10 positions matching TRBD1. Trimming removed 0 bases from V and 10 bases from J; junction bases left unmatched: 2. The CDR3 loop spans 13 amino acids. The germline V gene encodes CDR1 SGHNT and CDR2 YENEEA. This chain's CDR3 is CASSLDGQGGAFF. The CDR3 bases are TGTGCCAGCAGCTTAGACGGACAGGGGGGAGCTTTCTTT.

This clone was picked up one time. This chain joins TRBV5-5 and TRBJ2-3; TRBD1 matches at 10 bases. The CDR3 consists of 16 residues. The V and J ends lost 4 bases and 2 bases, in that order; junction bases with no gene match: 7. CDR1 and CDR2 from the germline V gene are SGHKS and YYEKEE (reference sequence). CDR3 loop: CASSRPGQGTTDTQYF. The CDR3 DNA reads as TGTGCCAGCAGCCGCCCGGGACAGGGGACCACAGATACGCAGTATTTT.

Sample share makes this clone medium-sized. This chain connects TRBV4-1 to TRBJ1-5; D uncertain. Germline-derived CDR1 and CDR2 are MGHRA and YSYEKL. Trimming removed 0 bases from V and 0 bases from J, with 12 bases in between. The CDR3 has 17 residues. DNA of the CDR3: TGCGCCAGCAGCCAAGATGGAGGACCCTATAGCAATCAGCCCCAGCATTTT. Amino acids: CASSQDGGPYSNQPQHF.

This chain connects TRBV5-1 to TRBJ1-4, with a possible D match to TRBD1 (6 bases). Germline V lookup: CDR1 SGHRS, CDR2 YFSETQ. Trimming left V 0 bases short and J 7 bases short, with 19 bases between. The length of the CDR3 is 17 residues. CDR3 region: CASSLVIVRGRGEKLFF. Written as DNA, the CDR3 is TGCGCCAGCAGCTTGGTAATCGTCAGGGGTCGGGGTGAAAAACTGTTTTTT.

The CDR3: CASSPGQGGYNEQFF. As DNA, the CDR3 is TGCGCCAGCAGCCCAGGACAGGGGGGCTACAATGAGCAGTTCTTC. The rearrangement joins TRBV5-1 to TRBJ2-1; 10 bases fit TRBD1. V shed 4 bases and J 3 bases; nucleotides not matched to a gene: 4. From germline, CDR1 is SGHRS and CDR2 YFSETQ. The CDR3 spans 15 residues.

The genes are TRBV28 and TRBJ1-5; no clear D gene. V was clipped by 3 bases and J by 1 base, with 13 bases between them. Germline CDR1 is MDHEN and CDR2 is SYDVKM. CDR3 length: 16 residues. The CDR3 reads CASSFLSTQSNQPQHF. In nucleotides, the CDR3 is TGTGCCAGCAGTTTTTTGTCCACTCAAAGCAATCAGCCCCAGCATTTT. The whole variable domain, filled in from reference TRBV28 and TRBJ1-5, reads DVKVTQSSRYLVKRTGEKVFLECVQDMDHENMFWYRQDPGLGLRLIYFSYDVKMKEKGDIPEGYSVSREKKERFSLILESASTNQTSMYLCASSFLSTQSNQPQHFGDGTRLSIL.

The V gene is TRBV6-5, the J gene TRBJ2-3, with 9 positions matching TRBD1. CDR1 and CDR2 from the germline V gene are MNHEY and SVGAGI. The CDR3 totals 15 residues. Trimming took 5 bases from V and 4 from J; bases not matched to a gene: 7. The CDR3 DNA sequence: TGTGCCAGCAGTCGGGGACAGGGAGGTCCAGATACGCAGTATTTT. It specifies CASSRGQGGPDTQYF.

The V gene is TRBV11-2, the J gene TRBJ2-1; TRBD2 aligns across 7 bases. Germline CDR1 is SGHAT and CDR2 is FQNNGV. V lost 0 bases, J lost 8 bases, and 16 bases stayed unmatched. This CDR3 has 18 residues. The CDR3, as DNA: TGTGCCAGCAGCTTAGATGATCCGATCTATGGGGGGGTGCATGAGCAGTTCTTC. Its translation is CASSLDDPIYGGVHEQFF.

The chain is built from TRBV6-4 and TRBJ2-3, with 10 bases fitting TRBD1. The CDR3 runs to 15 residues. The trim removed 5 bases at V and 6 bases at J, leaving 8 bases unmatched. Germline-derived CDR1 and CDR2 are MRHNA and SNTAGT. The CDR3 loop is CASSLGQGSADTQYF. The CDR3 nucleotides are TGTGCCAGCAGTCTGGGACAGGGGTCTGCGGATACGCAGTATTTT.

The chain joins TRBV4-1 to TRBJ1-2; the D gene is possibly TRBD1 (5 bases). Trimming removed 6 bases from V and 1 base from J, with 9 bases in between. This CDR3 has 13 residues. CDR1 is MGHRA and CDR2 is YSYEKL in the germline V gene. CDR3 amino acids: CASRQQGNYGYTF. The DNA of the CDR3 is TGCGCCAGCAGACAGCAGGGTAACTATGGCTACACCTTC.